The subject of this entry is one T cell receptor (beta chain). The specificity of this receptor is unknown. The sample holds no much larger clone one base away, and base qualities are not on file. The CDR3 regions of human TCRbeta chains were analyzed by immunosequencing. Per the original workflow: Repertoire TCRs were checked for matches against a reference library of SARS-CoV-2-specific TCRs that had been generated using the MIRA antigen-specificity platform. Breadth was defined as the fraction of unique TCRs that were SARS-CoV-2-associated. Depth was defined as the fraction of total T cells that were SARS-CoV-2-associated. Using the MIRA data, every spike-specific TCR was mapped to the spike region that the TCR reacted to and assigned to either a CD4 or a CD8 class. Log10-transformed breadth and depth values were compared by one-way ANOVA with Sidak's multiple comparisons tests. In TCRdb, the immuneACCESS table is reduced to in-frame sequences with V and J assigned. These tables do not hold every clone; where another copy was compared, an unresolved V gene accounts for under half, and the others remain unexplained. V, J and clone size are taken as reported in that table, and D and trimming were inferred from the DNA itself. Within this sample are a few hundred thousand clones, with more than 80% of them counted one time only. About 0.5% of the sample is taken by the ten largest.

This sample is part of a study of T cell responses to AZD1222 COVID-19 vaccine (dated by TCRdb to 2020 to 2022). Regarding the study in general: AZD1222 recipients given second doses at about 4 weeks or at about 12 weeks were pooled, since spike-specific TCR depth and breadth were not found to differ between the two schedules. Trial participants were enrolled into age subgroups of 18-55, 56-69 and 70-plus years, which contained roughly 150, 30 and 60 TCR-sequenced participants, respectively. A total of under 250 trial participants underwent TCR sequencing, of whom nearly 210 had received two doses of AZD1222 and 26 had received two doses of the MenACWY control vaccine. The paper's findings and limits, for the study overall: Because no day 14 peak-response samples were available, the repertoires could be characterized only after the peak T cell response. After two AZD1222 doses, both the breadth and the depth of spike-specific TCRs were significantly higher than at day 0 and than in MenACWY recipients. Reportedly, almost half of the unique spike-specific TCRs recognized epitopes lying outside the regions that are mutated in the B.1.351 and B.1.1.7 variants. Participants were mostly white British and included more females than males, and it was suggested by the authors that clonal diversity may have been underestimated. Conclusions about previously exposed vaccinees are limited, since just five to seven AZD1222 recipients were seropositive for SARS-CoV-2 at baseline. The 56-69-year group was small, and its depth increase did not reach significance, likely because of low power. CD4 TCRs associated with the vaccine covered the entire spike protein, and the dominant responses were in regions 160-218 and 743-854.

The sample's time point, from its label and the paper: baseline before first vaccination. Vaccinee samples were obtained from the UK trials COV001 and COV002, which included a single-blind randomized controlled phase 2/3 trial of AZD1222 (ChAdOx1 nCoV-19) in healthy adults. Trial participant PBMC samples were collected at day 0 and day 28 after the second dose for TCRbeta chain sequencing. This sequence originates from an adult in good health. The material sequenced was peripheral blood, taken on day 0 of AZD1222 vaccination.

The CDR3 protein is CASTGTHGNTIYF. The DNA is TGTGCCAGTACCGGGACGCATGGAAACACCATATATTTT. The sequence is built from TRBV19 and TRBJ1-3; possibly the D gene is TRBD1, per 5 matching bases. CDR1 LNHDA and CDR2 SQIVND are derived from the germline V gene (reference sequence). Counted from cysteine to phenylalanine, this CDR3 has 13 amino acids. Only the CDR3 DNA stays, 39 bases, in frame from base 1. V and J lose 7 bases and 3 bases, and a span of 10 bases separates them. Supplemented by the reference TRBV19 and TRBJ1-3 proteins around the CDR3, the complete variable domain is DGGITQSPKYLFRKEGQNVTLSCEQNLNHDAMYWYRQDPGQGLRLIYYSQIVNDFQKGDIAEGYSVSREKKESFPLTVTSAQKNPTAFYLCASTGTHGNTIYFGEGSWLTVV.